Presented here are 10 T cell receptor beta chains from one specimen sequenced in a study of T cell responses to AZD1222 COVID-19 vaccine. Some clones are missing from TCRdb's copy, which holds only in-frame ones; the method was immunoSEQ multiplex PCR. The sample lists about 94,000 clones, over 75% occurring once. The source was peripheral blood, collected 28 days after the second AZD1222 dose. These TCRs come from an adult who received the AZD1222 COVID-19 vaccine.

The chain recombines TRBV5-1 with TRBJ1-1, with D hard to call. The CDR3 spans 14 residues. With 0 bases removed from V and 5 bases from J, the gap between germline ends came to 11 bases. Germline V gives CDR1 SGHRS, CDR2 YFSETQ. The CDR3 DNA is TGCGCCAGCAGCTTGGGGCCCGCCGAGACTGAAGCTTTCTTT. Protein sequence: CASSLGPAETEAFF.

The chain employs TRBV7-9 and TRBJ1-1; D might be TRBD1 (5 bases). The V gene lost 3 bases and the J gene lost 1 base, with 12 bases spanning the gap. The CDR3 sequence is 15 residues long. Germline CDR1 and CDR2: SEHNR and FQNEAQ (reference sequence). CDR3 sequence reads: CASSFSAGKNTEAFF. As DNA, the CDR3 is TGTGCCAGCAGCTTCAGCGCAGGGAAGAACACTGAAGCTTTCTTT.

The genes are TRBV5-1 and TRBJ2-7; 11 positions match TRBD1. The germline V gene has CDR1 SGHRS and CDR2 YFSETQ. V was pared by 4 bases and J by 5 bases, with 14 bases of the junction left unmatched. The CDR3 covers 17 residues. This CDR3 reads CASSLIPGQGGRDEQYF. The CDR3 DNA reads as TGCGCCAGCAGCCTGATTCCGGGACAGGGGGGTCGGGACGAGCAGTACTTC.

This clone has just a few counts. The V and J genes are TRBV27 and TRBJ2-1; the match to TRBD2 covers 14 bases. V was clipped by 4 bases and J by 3 bases; unmatched bases: 5. Germline V gene sequence: CDR1 MNHEY, CDR2 SMNVEV (reference sequence). The CDR3 is 17 amino acids. The CDR3 DNA follows: TGTGCCAGCAGTTCGGGACTAGCGGGAGTAGGCTACAATGAGCAGTTCTTC. Translating it yields CASSSGLAGVGYNEQFF.

The CDR3 DNA sequence: TGTGCCAGCAGTTTATCCCCGGGACCGCCGGGGGAGGAGCAGTACTTC. Residues: CASSLSPGPPGEEQYF. The chain is built from TRBV27 and TRBJ2-7; D perhaps matches TRBD2 (6 bases). The CDR3 sequence is 16 residues long. Looked up from germline, CDR1 is MNHEY and CDR2 is SMNVEV (reference sequence). Trimming took 0 bases from V and 7 from J, leaving 19 bases between them.

V is TRBV28 and J is TRBJ2-2; possibly TRBD2 for D (6 bases). There are 15 residues in the CDR3. The germline CDR1 and CDR2 sequences are MDHEN and SYDVKM. Trimming cost V 5 bases and J 3 bases, with 13 bases left between them. CDR3 in DNA: TGTGCCAGCAGTCAACCGGGACTTTACACCGGGGAGCTGTTTTTT. Encoded protein: CASSQPGLYTGELFF.

This clone was seen a handful of times. V is TRBV19 and J is TRBJ2-2; D unresolved. Germline V gene sequence: CDR1 LNHDA, CDR2 SQIVND (reference sequence). Trimming removed 5 bases from V and 4 bases from J, with 14 bases in between. The CDR3 has 15 residues. CDR3 in amino acids: CASSQGVKFTGELFF. The CDR3 DNA sequence: TGTGCCAGTAGTCAAGGAGTGAAGTTCACCGGGGAGCTGTTTTTT.

The genes are TRBV5-1 and TRBJ1-4; 9 positions agree with TRBD1. The CDR3 consists of 15 residues. The V gene's germline CDR1 is SGHRS and CDR2 YFSETQ. V shed 0 bases, J shed 4 bases, and the junction held 1 base outside the gene matches. The chain's CDR3 is CASSLGGQGNEKLFF. DNA of the CDR3: TGCGCCAGCAGCTTGGGGGGACAGGGTAATGAAAAACTGTTTTTT. Drawing the rest from reference TRBV5-1 and TRBJ1-4, the complete variable domain is KAGVTQTPRYLIKTRGQQVTLSCSPISGHRSVSWYQQTPGQGLQFLFEYFSETQRNKGNFPGRFSGRQFSNSRSEMNVSTLELGDSALYLCASSLGGQGNEKLFFGSGTQLSVL.

The gene calls are TRBV3-1 (or the pseudogene TRBV3-2) and TRBJ1-4; TRBD1 is a possible D gene (6 bases). V was pared by 3 bases and J by 4 bases, with 18 bases between. Germline CDR1 is LGHDT and CDR2 is YNNKEL (reference sequence). The CDR3 length is 17 residues. The CDR3 sequence: CASSHFRWGPGNEKLFF. The CDR3 DNA is TGTGCCAGCAGCCATTTTAGGTGGGGGCCTGGTAATGAAAAACTGTTTTTT.

The rearrangement links TRBV9 to TRBJ1-5; D is unresolved. Germline loops: CDR1 SGDLS, CDR2 YYNGEE. Trimming removed 3 bases from V and 6 bases from J, with 19 bases in between. The CDR3 is made up of 16 amino acids. CDR3 nucleotides: TGTGCCAGCAGCGCCGCCGGGCAGCCATGGGGTCAGCCCCAGCATTTT. As protein: CASSAAGQPWGQPQHF.